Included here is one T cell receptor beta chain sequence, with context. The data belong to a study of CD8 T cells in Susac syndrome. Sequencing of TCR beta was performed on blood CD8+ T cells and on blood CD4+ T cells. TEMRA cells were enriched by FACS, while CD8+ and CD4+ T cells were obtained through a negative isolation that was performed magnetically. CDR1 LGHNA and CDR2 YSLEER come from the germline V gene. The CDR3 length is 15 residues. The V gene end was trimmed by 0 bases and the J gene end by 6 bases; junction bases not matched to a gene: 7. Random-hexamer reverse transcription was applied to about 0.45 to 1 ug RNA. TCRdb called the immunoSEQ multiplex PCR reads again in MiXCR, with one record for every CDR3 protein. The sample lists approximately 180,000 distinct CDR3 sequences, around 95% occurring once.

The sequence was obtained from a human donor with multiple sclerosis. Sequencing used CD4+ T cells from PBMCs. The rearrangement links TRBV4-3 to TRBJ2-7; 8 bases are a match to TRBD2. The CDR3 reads CASSQDGPGGREQYF. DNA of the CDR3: TGCGCCAGCAGCCAAGATGGACCGGGGGGGCGCGAGCAGTACTTC.